This T cell receptor beta chain was sequenced in a study of blood T cell repertoires in COVID-19. Study-wide background: Sites across the United States, Italy and Spain contributed samples from acute and convalescent COVID-19.

Assay used: immunoSEQ multiplex PCR; TCRdb lists only in-frame clones, some missing. The profile shows tens of thousands of clones, about four fifths of them singletons. Source material: peripheral blood. The TCR sequence derives from a human donor in a cohort sampled during active COVID-19.

The CDR3 protein is CAWSGAGGLVQYF. The CDR3 DNA reads as TGTGCCTGGAGTGGGGCAGGGGGCTTAGTGCAGTACTTC. The chain is built from TRBV30 and TRBJ2-7; 8 nucleotides agree with TRBD1. V was clipped by 1 base and J by 9 bases; unmatched bases: 8. CDR1 is GTSNPN, CDR2 SVGIG, per germline (reference sequence). The CDR3 runs to 13 residues.